The 15 T cell receptor beta chains below all came from one sample that was sequenced in a study of T cell repertoires in cytomegalovirus infection. TCRdb independently ran MiXCR on the reads; one entry per CDR3 protein. The sample lists 480,000 or so distinct CDR3 sequences, roughly 12% occurring once. What was sequenced was PBMCs. The receptors shown here come from a human donor in good health (CMV status not recorded). Some clones in this sample may be carry-over from other donors' samples.

In regard to this clonotype: Since a much larger clone is just one base distant, this may be a read error. Without the conserved terminal phenylalanine or tryptophan, this CDR3 likely stems from a read error. The DNA of the CDR3 is TGTGCCAGCAGCCAGTCTGGGGGTATGAACACTGAAGCTTTCTCT. It yields the protein CASSQSGGMNTEAFS. This sequence joins TRBV14 and TRBJ1-1, with D possibly TRBD1 on 5 matching bases. Germline values: CDR1 SGHDN, CDR2 FVKESK. The CDR3 consists of 15 residues. The V and J ends lost 3 bases and 0 bases respectively, with 11 bases between them.

This clonotype has more than one count but fewer than ten. This chain links TRBV19 with TRBJ2-1; 10 bases agree with TRBD2. V gave up 5 bases and J gave up 4 bases; unmatched junction bases: 5. From germline, CDR1 is LNHDA and CDR2 SQIVND (reference sequence). CDR3 length: 15 residues. The CDR3: CASSDELAGYNEQFF. CDR3 in DNA: TGTGCCAGTAGTGACGAACTAGCGGGGTACAATGAGCAGTTCTTC.

This clonotype was detected ten times or more. The V call is TRBV20-1, the J call TRBJ2-7; the match to TRBD1 covers 10 bases. This CDR3 is built from 14 residues. V lost 3 bases and J lost 5; bases outside the gene matches: 7. Germline V gene sequence: CDR1 DFQATT, CDR2 SNEGSKA (reference sequence). DNA of the CDR3: TGCAGTGCTAGGAGGCGGGACAGGGGTCACGAGCAGTACTTC. Its protein product is CSARRRDRGHEQYF.

This clonotype has at least ten counts. The V call is TRBV7-2, the J call TRBJ2-3; D unclear. The germline V gene has CDR1 SGHTA and CDR2 FQGNSA. The CDR3 extends over 14 amino acids. V was pared by 4 bases and J by 2 bases, with 10 bases between. Here the CDR3 DNA reads TGTGCCAGCAGCTCCCGGGCTTTCACAGATACGCAGTATTTT. As protein: CASSSRAFTDTQYF. Filled out from reference TRBV7-2 and TRBJ2-3, the complete variable domain reads GAGVSQSPSNKVTEKGKDVELRCDPISGHTALYWYRQSLGQGLEFLIYFQGNSAPDKSGLPSDRFSAERTGGSVSTLTIQRTQQEDSAVYLCASSSRAFTDTQYFGPGTRLTVL.

This clonotype came up many times. This sequence joins TRBV7-9 and TRBJ2-1; 11 bases fit TRBD2. CDR3 length: 16 amino acids. Germline V gives CDR1 SEHNR, CDR2 FQNEAQ (reference sequence). The junction had 7 bases not matched to a gene; V was cut back by 5 bases and J by 4 bases. The CDR3 nucleotides are TGTGCCAGCAGCACTACCGGGACTAGCGGTTACAATGAGCAGTTCTTC. This gives the protein CASSTTGTSGYNEQFF.

This chain uses TRBV7-9 with TRBJ2-2, with 11 bases matching TRBD1. Germline V lookup: CDR1 SEHNR, CDR2 FQNEAQ (reference sequence). The length of the CDR3 is 17 residues. Trimming removed 4 bases from V and 4 bases from J; junction bases left unmatched: 8. The CDR3 region has the DNA TGTGCCAGCAGCTCCTTCGGGACAGGGGGTACCACCGGGGAGCTGTTTTTT. Its protein is CASSSFGTGGTTGELFF. Variable domain in full (rest from reference TRBV7-9 and TRBJ2-2): DTGVSQNPRHKITKRGQNVTFRCDPISEHNRLYWYRQTLGQGPEFLTYFQNEAQLEKSRLLSDRFSAERPKGSFSTLEIQRTEQGDSAMYLCASSSFGTGGTTGELFFGEGSRLTVL.

At least ten counts were recorded for this clonotype. The rearrangement uses TRBV5-5 and TRBJ2-3; TRBD1 aligns across 8 bases. This CDR3 region has 16 residues. The germline V gene encodes CDR1 SGHKS and CDR2 YYEKEE (reference sequence). V lost 0 bases, J lost 0 bases, and 3 bases stayed unmatched. CDR3 region: CASSLAGGSSTDTQYF. Written as DNA, the CDR3 is TGTGCCAGCAGCTTGGCAGGGGGCTCTAGCACAGATACGCAGTATTTT.

This clonotype was seen many times. This chain joins TRBV12-5 and TRBJ1-2; TRBD1 aligns across 11 bases. The junction had 7 bases not matched to a gene; V was cut back by 5 bases and J by 8 bases. Germline V CDR1 and CDR2: LGHNT, FRNRAP. This CDR3 has 14 residues. DNA for the CDR3: TGTGCTAGTGGTGGACAGGGGGCGGCTATGGGCTACACCTTC. This sequence encodes CASGGQGAAMGYTF.

This clonotype was seen ten or more times. This sequence joins TRBV3-1 and TRBJ1-1, with D perhaps matching TRBD1 (5 bases). V lost 4 bases, J lost 10 bases, and 10 bases lay in between. The germline CDR1 and CDR2 sequences are LGHDT and YNNKEL (reference sequence). The CDR3 consists of 11 residues. CDR3 region: CASSRTNRAFF. The CDR3 region has the DNA TGTGCCAGCAGCCGGACAAATAGAGCTTTCTTT.

The chain couples TRBV14 to TRBJ2-7, with 14 bases aligning to TRBD2. CDR1 is SGHDN and CDR2 is FVKESK in the germline V gene. The CDR3 is 19 amino acids. V lost 0 bases to trimming and J lost 4 bases; unmatched junction nucleotides: 11. The CDR3 loop reads CASSQDRLAGGPWPYEQYF. The CDR3 nucleotides are TGTGCCAGCAGCCAAGATCGACTAGCGGGAGGGCCCTGGCCGTACGAGCAGTACTTC.

In this sample, this clonotype turned up a few times. The chain joins TRBV20-1 to TRBJ1-5; 7 bases are shared with TRBD1. CDR3 size: 12 residues. Losses at the gene ends were 5 bases for V and 7 bases for J; bases not matched to a gene: 5. CDR1 DFQATT and CDR2 SNEGSKA come from the germline V gene (reference sequence). CDR3 sequence reads: CSARDREQPQHF. In nucleotides, the CDR3 is TGCAGTGCTCGGGACAGAGAACAGCCCCAGCATTTT.

Regarding this clonotype: Given a much more abundant clone one base away, this may be a read error. The V and J genes are TRBV11-2 and TRBJ1-4; D not certain. The CDR3 covers 13 residues. Germline V gives CDR1 SGHAT, CDR2 FQNNGV. The V and J ends lost 5 bases and 8 bases respectively, with 12 bases between them. For the CDR3, the DNA is TGTGCCAGCAGCCGAATGGGTAAAGAAAAACTGTTTTTT. This codes for CASSRMGKEKLFF. The whole variable domain, filled in from reference TRBV11-2 and TRBJ1-4, reads EAGVAQSPRYKIIEKRQSVAFWCNPISGHATLYWYQQILGQGPKLLIQFQNNGVVDDSQLPKDRFSAERLKGVDSTLKIQPAKLEDSAVYLCASSRMGKEKLFFGSGTQLSVL.

At least ten counts were recorded for this clonotype. The gene calls are TRBV12-3 or TRBV12-4 and TRBJ1-6; maybe TRBD1 (5 bases). V dropped 10 bases and J dropped 7 bases, with 11 bases sitting between them. CDR3 length: 12 amino acids. The CDR3 region is CATIEGNSPLHF. Written as DNA, the CDR3 is TGTGCCACCATCGAGGGGAATTCACCCCTCCACTTT.

With regard to this clonotype: The germline gene is not matched at one end of the junction; a read error may be the cause. This chain uses TRBV10-3 with TRBJ1-1; D is possibly TRBD1 (6 bases). The germline gives CDR1 ENHRY, CDR2 SYGVKD. The CDR3 sequence is 14 residues long. The CDR3 region is CAIGVEGERTEALF. The CDR3 DNA reads as TGTGCCATCGGTGTGGAGGGGGAGAGGACTGAAGCTCTCTTT.

The chain uses TRBV9 and TRBJ2-5, with TRBD2 matching over 12 bases. This CDR3 has 15 amino acids. Germline-derived CDR1 and CDR2 are SGDLS and YYNGEE. With V trimmed by 4 bases and J by 3 bases, 4 bases remained unmatched. The CDR3 bases are TGTGCCAGCAGCTCTCGGACTAGCGGGAAAGAGACCCAGTACTTC. This codes for CASSSRTSGKETQYF.